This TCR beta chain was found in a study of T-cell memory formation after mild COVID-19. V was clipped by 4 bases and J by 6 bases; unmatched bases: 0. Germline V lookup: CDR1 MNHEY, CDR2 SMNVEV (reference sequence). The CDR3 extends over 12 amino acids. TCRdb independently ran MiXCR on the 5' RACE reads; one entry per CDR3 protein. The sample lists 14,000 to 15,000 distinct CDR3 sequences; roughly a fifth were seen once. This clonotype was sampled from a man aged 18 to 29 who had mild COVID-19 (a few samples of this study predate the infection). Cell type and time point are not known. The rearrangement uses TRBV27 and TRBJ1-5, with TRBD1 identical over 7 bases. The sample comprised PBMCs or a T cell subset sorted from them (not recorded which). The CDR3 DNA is TGTGCCAGCAGTTACAGGGGTCAGCCCCAGCATTTT. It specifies CASSYRGQPQHF.